The sequence of this T cell receptor (beta chain) was determined in a study of OX40 agonist ivuxolimab in advanced cancers. Study-level information: From 23 to 79 years was the age range, with a mean of roughly 64 years, and roughly 80% were male.

TCRdb's copy holds only in-frame clones and misses some; the assay was immunoSEQ multiplex PCR. Altogether over 55,000 clones are present, around 80% being singletons, with the ten largest covering under 2%. Study-level findings and limits: At doses 0.1 to 3.0 mg/kg, CD4+ and CD8+ clones expanded. Some of the nonresponding patients also showed low levels of normalized T-cell clonal expansion. CD4+ T cells averaged fewer expanded clones than CD8+ T cells.

Germline V CDR1 and CDR2: LGHNA, YSLEER. The CDR3 consists of 17 residues. This clone is a singleton in its sample. Its antigen is undetermined. This clonotype was obtained from an adult with an advanced solid tumor such as melanoma, head and neck, liver or kidney cancer. The chain recombines TRBV4-3 with TRBJ2-5; D is ambiguous. The tail of the sequence fits TRBJ2-7 better, so the J call may be wrong. The sample in question was CD4+ or CD8+ T cells sorted from blood, obtained in a trial of the OX40 agonist ivuxolimab. The CDR3 nucleotides read TGCGCCAGCAGCCAAGACATATCGGAGCCAGACCGATACGAGCAGTACTTC. It translates to CASSQDISEPDRYEQYF.